These 25 T cell receptor beta chains came from one sample sequenced in a study of blood T cell repertoires in COVID-19. Produced via immunoSEQ multiplex PCR; TCRdb's table is partial and in-frame only. Altogether 300,000 to 400,000 clones are present, roughly 91% being singletons, with the ten largest covering 1%. Specimen: peripheral blood. Receptor source: a man aged 45-65 years with active or convalescent COVID-19.

The chain links TRBV27 to TRBJ1-1; a weak D match, TRBD1 (6 bases). The CDR3 is 15 amino acids. Germline loops: CDR1 MNHEY, CDR2 SMNVEV (reference sequence). The V end was cut by 0 bases, the J end by 2 bases, with 10 bases between. The CDR3 reads CASSLSMTGNTEAFF. The CDR3 DNA reads as TGTGCCAGCAGTTTATCCATGACAGGTAACACTGAAGCTTTCTTT.

This chain connects TRBV18 to TRBJ2-1; TRBD2 matches at 7 bases. V shed 1 base, J shed 10 bases, and the junction held 10 bases outside the gene matches. CDR1 is KGHSH, CDR2 LQKENI, per germline. The CDR3 loop spans 15 amino acids. CDR3 amino acids: CASSPQVGGSSEQFF. CDR3 bases: TGTGCCAGCTCACCACAGGTGGGGGGGTCTTCGGAGCAGTTCTTC.

The chain is built from TRBV5-1 and TRBJ2-5; D is perhaps TRBD2 (5 bases). CDR1 SGHRS and CDR2 YFSETQ come from the germline V gene. Trimming pared 0 bases from V and 5 bases from J, leaving 8 bases between. The CDR3 is 13 amino acids. The CDR3 bases are TGCGCCAGCAGCTTGGGGGAGAGGGAGACCCAGTACTTC. It yields the protein CASSLGERETQYF. Looking up the rest from reference TRBV5-1 and TRBJ2-5 gives the full variable domain: KAGVTQTPRYLIKTRGQQVTLSCSPISGHRSVSWYQQTPGQGLQFLFEYFSETQRNKGNFPGRFSGRQFSNSRSEMNVSTLELGDSALYLCASSLGERETQYFGPGTRLLVL.

This clone has a single count. The chain carries TRBV5-1 and TRBJ1-2; D possibly corresponds to TRBD1 (6 bases). The germline gives CDR1 SGHRS, CDR2 YFSETQ. This CDR3 contains 16 residues. V lost 5 bases and J 1 base, leaving 18 bases between the germline ends. DNA of the CDR3: TGCGCCAGCAGAAGGGGGGGCCATCCTATTAACTATGGCTACACCTTC. This codes for CASRRGGHPINYGYTF.

The V and J genes are TRBV25-1 and TRBJ1-2; no clear D gene. Germline CDR1 and CDR2: MGHDK and SYGVNS. CDR3 length: 14 residues. V was clipped by 2 bases and J by 5 bases, with 12 bases between them. CDR3 amino acids: CASSERSVVYGYTF. CDR3 bases: TGTGCCAGCAGTGAACGCAGCGTTGTTTATGGCTACACCTTC.

This chain connects TRBV28 to TRBJ1-3; the D is unclear. The CDR3 has 15 residues. Germline lookup yields CDR1 MDHEN and CDR2 SYDVKM. The V end lost 6 bases, the J end lost 6 bases, and 18 bases lay between the germline ends. The CDR3 is CASRNAAARPNTIYF. CDR3 sequence (DNA): TGTGCCAGCAGAAATGCCGCGGCACGACCAAACACCATATATTTT.

This clone has just one count. The rearrangement uses TRBV10-3 and TRBJ1-3; D is undetermined. CDR1 is ENHRY and CDR2 is SYGVKD in the germline V gene. The V end was cut by 7 bases, the J end by 0 bases, with 10 bases between. The CDR3 covers 14 residues. CDR3 region: CAITSDNSGNTIYF. CDR3 nucleotide sequence: TGTGCCATCACCTCCGACAACTCTGGAAACACCATATATTTT.

The V gene is TRBV9, the J gene TRBJ1-1, with TRBD1 matching over 11 bases. Germline V lookup: CDR1 SGDLS, CDR2 YYNGEE. The CDR3 is 15 residues long. V shed 3 bases and J 3 bases; nucleotides not matched to a gene: 4. The CDR3 sequence: CASSAGTGGDTEAFF. In DNA, the CDR3 is TGTGCCAGCAGCGCAGGGACAGGGGGGGACACTGAAGCTTTCTTT.

V is TRBV27 and J is TRBJ2-3, with 10 bases fitting TRBD2. The length of the CDR3 is 20 residues. The junction had 19 bases not matched to a gene; V was cut back by 5 bases and J by 2 bases. CDR1 MNHEY and CDR2 SMNVEV come from the germline V gene (reference sequence). In nucleotides, the CDR3 is TGTGCCAGCAGTCCATTCGCACTTCCCGGGACTAGCGAGGCCACAGATACGCAGTATTTT. It encodes CASSPFALPGTSEATDTQYF.

The CDR3 spells CASLTGVNSPLHF. The CDR3 DNA reads as TGTGCCAGCCTCACAGGAGTTAATTCACCCCTCCACTTT. The genes are TRBV6-5 and TRBJ1-6, with TRBD1 as a possible D gene (5 bases). The V gene lost 8 bases and the J gene lost 6 bases, with 11 bases spanning the gap. The germline gives CDR1 MNHEY, CDR2 SVGAGI. The CDR3 length is 13 residues.

This clone was counted once. The chain links TRBV5-6 to TRBJ1-2, with 8 bases identical to TRBD1. The V and J ends lost 4 bases and 4 bases, in that order; junction bases with no gene match: 12. This CDR3 comprises 16 residues. The germline V gene encodes CDR1 SGHDT and CDR2 YYEEEE. The CDR3 loop is CASSPTDYRGGYGYTF. The DNA of the CDR3 is TGTGCCAGCAGCCCTACCGACTACAGGGGGGGCTATGGCTACACCTTC.

The chain has TRBV28 and TRBJ2-2; 7 bases fit TRBD1. J gave up 4 bases and V 4 bases, and 3 bases lay outside the gene matches. CDR1 and CDR2 from the germline V gene are MDHEN and SYDVKM. The CDR3 is 14 residues long. The CDR3: CASSSGTATGELFF. The CDR3 nucleotides read TGTGCCAGCAGTTCCGGGACAGCCACCGGGGAGCTGTTTTTT.

The CDR3 bases are TGTGCCACCAGTGACCGTCGGACAGGACAAGAGACCCAGTACTTC. Protein sequence: CATSDRRTGQETQYF. The chain carries TRBV24-1 and TRBJ2-5; 7 nucleotides line up with TRBD1. Germline CDR1 is KGHDR and CDR2 is SFDVKD. After removal of 4 bases from V and 2 bases from J, the junction contained 6 bases not matched to a gene. The CDR3 loop spans 15 amino acids.

This clone appeared a few times. This chain uses TRBV28 with TRBJ1-4; no definite D call. The V and J ends lost 1 base and 4 bases respectively, with 7 bases between them. In germline, CDR1 is MDHEN, CDR2 SYDVKM. The CDR3 consists of 14 residues. CDR3 nucleotide sequence: TGTGCCAGCAGTTTATCAGGTCGTAATGAAAAACTGTTTTTT. Amino acid sequence: CASSLSGRNEKLFF.

The genes are TRBV18 and TRBJ2-3; 13 bases agree with TRBD2. With 4 bases clipped from V and 3 bases from J, the junction kept 1 base outside the gene matches. This CDR3 spans 15 amino acids. Germline assignment: CDR1 KGHSH and CDR2 LQKENI. The CDR3 DNA reads TGTGCCAGCTCACGGACTAGCGGGAGTACAGATACGCAGTATTTT. Encoded protein: CASSRTSGSTDTQYF.

The V gene is TRBV29-1, the J gene TRBJ2-2; TRBD2 agrees at 11 bases. The germline CDR1 and CDR2 sequences are SQVTM and ANQGSEA. Unmatched junction bases numbered 14, after V lost 7 bases and J lost 4 bases. There are 17 residues in the CDR3. The DNA for the CDR3 is TGCAGCGGCGCTAGGGGTAGCGGGGGGGCCAGCACCGGGGAGCTGTTTTTT. It yields the protein CSGARGSGGASTGELFF.

The chain is built from TRBV6-5 and TRBJ1-1; D gene uncertain. The CDR3 loop spans 13 amino acids. V gave up 6 bases and J gave up 1 base, with 9 bases separating them. Germline CDR1 and CDR2: MNHEY and SVGAGI. The CDR3 DNA reads as TGTGCCAGCAGGTACAGAGCGAACACTGAAGCTTTCTTT. Translated, it gives CASRYRANTEAFF.

The rearrangement links TRBV6-2 or TRBV6-3 to TRBJ1-1; no definite D call. CDR3 length: 14 amino acids. V was clipped by 6 bases and J by 0 bases, with 11 bases between them. CDR1 and CDR2 (germline): MNHEY, SVGEGT. In nucleotides, the CDR3 is TGTGCCAGCAGCAGGCCTAGCCTGAACACTGAAGCTTTCTTT. Residues: CASSRPSLNTEAFF.

V and J are TRBV6-5 and TRBJ1-1; D unclear. CDR1 is MNHEY and CDR2 is SVGAGI in the germline V gene. Between the trimmed V and J ends, which lost 5 bases and 4 bases, there was a span of 8 bases. The CDR3 has 12 residues. The CDR3 protein is CASSREATEAFF. The CDR3 DNA sequence: TGTGCCAGCAGTAGAGAGGCCACTGAAGCTTTCTTT.

The V gene is TRBV27, the J gene TRBJ2-3; weak D call: TRBD2 (5 bases). Germline V lookup: CDR1 MNHEY, CDR2 SMNVEV (reference sequence). The CDR3 runs 16 residues. V was trimmed by 2 bases and J by 2 bases, leaving 14 bases between them. This CDR3 is CASSLRRPGITDTQYF. The CDR3, as DNA: TGTGCCAGCAGTTTAAGGCGGCCGGGAATCACAGATACGCAGTATTTT.

The chain combines TRBV9 with TRBJ2-1; 7 bases map to TRBD2. V lost 0 bases to trimming and J lost 6 bases; unmatched junction nucleotides: 6. This CDR3 is 15 amino acids long. Germline CDR1 is SGDLS and CDR2 is YYNGEE. In DNA form, the CDR3 reads TGTGCCAGCAGCGTAGTGGTTGGCGGGGGCAATGAGCAGTTCTTC. This gives the protein CASSVVVGGGNEQFF. Drawing the rest from reference TRBV9 and TRBJ2-1, the complete variable domain is DSGVTQTPKHLITATGQRVTLRCSPRSGDLSVYWYQQSLDQGLQFLIQYYNGEERAKGNILERFSAQQFPDLHSELNLSSLELGDSALYFCASSVVVGGGNEQFFGPGTRLTVL.

The chain uses TRBV7-9 and TRBJ2-3, with 8 positions matching TRBD1. Losses at the gene ends were 0 bases for V and 0 bases for J; bases not matched to a gene: 2. Germline V lookup: CDR1 SEHNR, CDR2 FQNEAQ (reference sequence). This CDR3 has 16 amino acids. The CDR3 is CASSLARTGSTDTQYF. CDR3 sequence (DNA): TGTGCCAGCAGCTTAGCCCGGACAGGGAGCACAGATACGCAGTATTTT.

The V call is TRBV5-1, the J call TRBJ1-1; D may be TRBD1 (6 bases). V dropped 0 bases and J dropped 6 bases, with 15 bases sitting between them. Germline CDR1 SGHRS, CDR2 YFSETQ. The CDR3 extends over 15 amino acids. DNA for the CDR3: TGCGCCAGCAGCTTGGAACAGGGAATAGGTTCTGAAGCTTTCTTT. Its translation is CASSLEQGIGSEAFF.

This sequence joins TRBV19 and TRBJ1-1; D is undetermined. This CDR3 is built from 17 residues. Germline CDR1 is LNHDA and CDR2 is SQIVND (reference sequence). Trimming removed 8 bases from V and 1 base from J, with 23 bases in between. The CDR3 loop is CASSFGGPSLENTEAFF. The DNA for the CDR3 is TGTGCCAGTTCATTCGGTGGGCCGTCTCTTGAGAACACTGAAGCTTTCTTT. The full variable domain, completed using reference TRBV19 and TRBJ1-1, is DGGITQSPKYLFRKEGQNVTLSCEQNLNHDAMYWYRQDPGQGLRLIYYSQIVNDFQKGDIAEGYSVSREKKESFPLTVTSAQKNPTAFYLCASSFGGPSLENTEAFFGQGTRLTVV.

This chain uses TRBV6-5 with TRBJ2-7; 9 bases agree with TRBD2. V shed 8 bases and J 0 bases; nucleotides not matched to a gene: 8. This CDR3 contains 15 residues. Germline lookup yields CDR1 MNHEY and CDR2 SVGAGI. The CDR3 DNA is TGTGCCAGCGTACCGAGACTAGCGGCCTCCTACGAGCAGTACTTC. Protein product: CASVPRLAASYEQYF.